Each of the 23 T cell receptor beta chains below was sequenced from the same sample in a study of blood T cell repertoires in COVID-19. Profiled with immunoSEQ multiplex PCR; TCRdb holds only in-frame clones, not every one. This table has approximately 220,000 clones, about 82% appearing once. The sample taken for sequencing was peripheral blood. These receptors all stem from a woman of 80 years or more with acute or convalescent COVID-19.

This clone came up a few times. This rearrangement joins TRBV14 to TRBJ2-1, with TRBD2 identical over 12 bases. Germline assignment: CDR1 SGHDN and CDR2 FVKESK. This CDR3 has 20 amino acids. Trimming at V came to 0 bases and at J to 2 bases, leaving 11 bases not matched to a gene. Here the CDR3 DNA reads TGTGCCAGCAGCCAAGATCGAATGGCTAGCGGGAGGGTCGCCTACAATGAGCAGTTCTTC. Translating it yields CASSQDRMASGRVAYNEQFF.

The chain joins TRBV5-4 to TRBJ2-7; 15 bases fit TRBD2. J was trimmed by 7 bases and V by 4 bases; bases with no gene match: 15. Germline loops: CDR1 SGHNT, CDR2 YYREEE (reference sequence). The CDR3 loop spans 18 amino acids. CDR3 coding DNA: TGTGCCAGCAGCCCTCTTGGACTAGCGGGAGGGATTTTACGAGAGCAGTACTTC. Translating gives CASSPLGLAGGILREQYF.

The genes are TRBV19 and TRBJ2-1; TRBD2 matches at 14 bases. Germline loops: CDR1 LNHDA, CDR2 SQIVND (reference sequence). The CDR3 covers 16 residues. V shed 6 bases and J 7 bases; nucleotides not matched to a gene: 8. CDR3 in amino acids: CASRPRLAGGRNEQFF. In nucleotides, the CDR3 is TGTGCCAGTAGACCCAGACTAGCGGGAGGGCGAAATGAGCAGTTCTTC. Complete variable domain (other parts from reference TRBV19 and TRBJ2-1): DGGITQSPKYLFRKEGQNVTLSCEQNLNHDAMYWYRQDPGQGLRLIYYSQIVNDFQKGDIAEGYSVSREKKESFPLTVTSAQKNPTAFYLCASRPRLAGGRNEQFFGPGTRLTVL.

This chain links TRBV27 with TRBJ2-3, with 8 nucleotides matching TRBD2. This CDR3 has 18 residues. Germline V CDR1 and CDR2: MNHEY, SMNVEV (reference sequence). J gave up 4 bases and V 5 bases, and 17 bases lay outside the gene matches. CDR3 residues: CASSLWAFRSGGADTQYF. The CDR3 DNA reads TGTGCCAGCAGTCTTTGGGCCTTTCGGAGCGGGGGCGCAGATACGCAGTATTTT.

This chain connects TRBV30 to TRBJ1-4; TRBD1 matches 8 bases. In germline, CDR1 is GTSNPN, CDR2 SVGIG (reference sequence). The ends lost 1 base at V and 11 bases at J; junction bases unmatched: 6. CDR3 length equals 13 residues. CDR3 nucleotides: TGTGCCTGGAGTGGGGGGCAGGGGGCGAAACTGTTTTTT. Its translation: CAWSGGQGAKLFF.

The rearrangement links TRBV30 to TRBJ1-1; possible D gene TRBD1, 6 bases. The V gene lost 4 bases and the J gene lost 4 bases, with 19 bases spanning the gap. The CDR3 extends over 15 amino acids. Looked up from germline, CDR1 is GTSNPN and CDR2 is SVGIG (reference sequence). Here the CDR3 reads CAWKRRGATTTEAFF. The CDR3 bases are TGTGCCTGGAAGAGGCGGGGGGCGACGACCACTGAAGCTTTCTTT.

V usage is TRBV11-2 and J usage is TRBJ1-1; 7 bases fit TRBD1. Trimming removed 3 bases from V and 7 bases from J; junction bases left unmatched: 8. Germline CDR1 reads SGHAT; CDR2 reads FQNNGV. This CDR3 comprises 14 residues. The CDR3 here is CASSFFGTASEAFF. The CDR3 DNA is TGTGCCAGCAGCTTTTTTGGGACAGCAAGTGAAGCTTTCTTT. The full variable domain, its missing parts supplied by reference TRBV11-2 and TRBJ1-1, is EAGVAQSPRYKIIEKRQSVAFWCNPISGHATLYWYQQILGQGPKLLIQFQNNGVVDDSQLPKDRFSAERLKGVDSTLKIQPAKLEDSAVYLCASSFFGTASEAFFGQGTRLTVV.

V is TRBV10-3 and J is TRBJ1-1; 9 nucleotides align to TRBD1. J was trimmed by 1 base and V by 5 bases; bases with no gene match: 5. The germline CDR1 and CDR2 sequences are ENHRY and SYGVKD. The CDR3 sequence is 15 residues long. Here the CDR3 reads CAISRTGATNTEAFF. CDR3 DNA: TGTGCCATCAGTCGGACAGGGGCCACGAACACTGAAGCTTTCTTT.

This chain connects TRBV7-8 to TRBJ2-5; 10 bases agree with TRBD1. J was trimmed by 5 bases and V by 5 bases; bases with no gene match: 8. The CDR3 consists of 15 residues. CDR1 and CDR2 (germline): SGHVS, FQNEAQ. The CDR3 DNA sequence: TGTGCCAGCAGCCGAGGGACAGGGGACGGGGAGACCCAGTACTTC. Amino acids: CASSRGTGDGETQYF.

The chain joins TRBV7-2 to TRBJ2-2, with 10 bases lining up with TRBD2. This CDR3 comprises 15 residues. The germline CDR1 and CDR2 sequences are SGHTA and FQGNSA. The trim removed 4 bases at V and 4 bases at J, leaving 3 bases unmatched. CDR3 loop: CASSSRTSGTGELFF. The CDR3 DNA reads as TGTGCCAGCAGCTCCCGGACTAGCGGCACCGGGGAGCTGTTTTTT.

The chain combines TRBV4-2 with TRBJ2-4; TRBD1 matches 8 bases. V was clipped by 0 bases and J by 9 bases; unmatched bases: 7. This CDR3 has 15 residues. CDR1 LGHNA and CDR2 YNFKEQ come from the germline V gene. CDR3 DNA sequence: TGTGCCAGCAGCCAAGATTTACAGGGGGGTACCATTCAGTACTTC. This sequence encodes CASSQDLQGGTIQYF.

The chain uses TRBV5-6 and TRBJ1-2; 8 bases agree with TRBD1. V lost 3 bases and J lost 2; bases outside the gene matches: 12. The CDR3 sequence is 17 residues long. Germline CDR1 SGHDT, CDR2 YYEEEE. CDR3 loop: CASSSPSDRAENYGYTF. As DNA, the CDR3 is TGTGCCAGCAGCTCCCCCTCGGACAGGGCAGAAAACTATGGCTACACCTTC. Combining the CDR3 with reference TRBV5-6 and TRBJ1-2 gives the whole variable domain DAGVTQSPTHLIKTRGQQVTLRCSPKSGHDTVSWYQQALGQGPQFIFQYYEEEERQRGNFPDRFSGHQFPNYSSELNVNALLLGDSALYLCASSSPSDRAENYGYTFGSGTRLTVV.

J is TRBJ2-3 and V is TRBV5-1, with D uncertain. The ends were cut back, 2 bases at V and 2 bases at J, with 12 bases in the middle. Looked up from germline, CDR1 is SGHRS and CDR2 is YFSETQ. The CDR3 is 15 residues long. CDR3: CASSFRGGSTDTQYF. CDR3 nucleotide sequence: TGCGCCAGCAGCTTCCGCGGCGGCTCCACAGATACGCAGTATTTT.

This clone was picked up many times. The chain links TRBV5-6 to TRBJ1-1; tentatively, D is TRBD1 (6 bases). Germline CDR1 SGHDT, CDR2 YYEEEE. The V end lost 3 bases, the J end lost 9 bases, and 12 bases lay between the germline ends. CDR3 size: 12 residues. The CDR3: CASSSLDRKAFF. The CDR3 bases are TGTGCCAGCAGCTCCTTGGACAGAAAAGCTTTCTTT.

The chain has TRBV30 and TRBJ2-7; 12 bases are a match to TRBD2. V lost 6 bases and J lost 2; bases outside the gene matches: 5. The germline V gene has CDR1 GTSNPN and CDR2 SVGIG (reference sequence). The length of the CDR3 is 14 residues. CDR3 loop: CACATSGRTYEQYF. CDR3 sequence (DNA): TGTGCCTGCGCGACTAGCGGGAGAACCTACGAGCAGTACTTC. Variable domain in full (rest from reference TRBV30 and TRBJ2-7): SQTIHQWPATLVQPVGSPLSLECTVEGTSNPNLYWYRQAAGRGLQLLFYSVGIGQISSEVPQNLSASRPQDRQFILSSKKLLLSDSGFYLCACATSGRTYEQYFGPGTRLTVT.

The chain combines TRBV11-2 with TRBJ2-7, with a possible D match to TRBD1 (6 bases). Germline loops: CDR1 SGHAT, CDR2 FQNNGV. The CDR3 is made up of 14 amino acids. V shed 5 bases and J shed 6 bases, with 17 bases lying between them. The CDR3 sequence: CASSLGHPQFEQYF. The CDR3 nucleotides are TGTGCCAGCAGCCTGGGACATCCCCAGTTCGAGCAGTACTTC.

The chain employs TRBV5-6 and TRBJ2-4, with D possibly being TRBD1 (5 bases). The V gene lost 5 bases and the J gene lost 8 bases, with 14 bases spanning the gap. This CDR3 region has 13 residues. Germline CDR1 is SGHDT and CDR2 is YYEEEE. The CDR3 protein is CASRSTGSYIQYF. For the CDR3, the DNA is TGTGCCAGCAGATCCACAGGTTCTTACATTCAGTACTTC.

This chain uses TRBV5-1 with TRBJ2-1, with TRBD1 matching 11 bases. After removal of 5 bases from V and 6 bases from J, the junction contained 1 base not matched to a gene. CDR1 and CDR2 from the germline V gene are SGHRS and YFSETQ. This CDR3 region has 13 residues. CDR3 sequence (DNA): TGCGCCAGCAGGGGGACAGGGGGCAATGAGCAGTTCTTC. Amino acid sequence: CASRGTGGNEQFF.

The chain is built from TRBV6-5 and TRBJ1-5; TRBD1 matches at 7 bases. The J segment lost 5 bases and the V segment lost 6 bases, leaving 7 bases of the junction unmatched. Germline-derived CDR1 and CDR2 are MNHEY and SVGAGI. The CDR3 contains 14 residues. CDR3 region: CASRGNRGDQPQHF. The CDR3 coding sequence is TGTGCCAGCAGAGGGAACAGGGGTGATCAGCCCCAGCATTTT.

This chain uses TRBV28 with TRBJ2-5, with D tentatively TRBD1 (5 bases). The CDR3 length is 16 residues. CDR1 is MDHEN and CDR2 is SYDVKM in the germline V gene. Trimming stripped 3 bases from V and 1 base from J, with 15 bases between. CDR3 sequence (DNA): TGTGCCAGCAGTTTGGGCCTATCAGGGTTCCAAGAGACCCAGTACTTC. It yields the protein CASSLGLSGFQETQYF.

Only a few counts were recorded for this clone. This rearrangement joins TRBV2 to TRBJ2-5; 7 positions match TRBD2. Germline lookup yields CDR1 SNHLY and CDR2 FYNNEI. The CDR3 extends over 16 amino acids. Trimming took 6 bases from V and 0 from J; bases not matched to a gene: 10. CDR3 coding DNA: TGTGCCAGCAGGCATCGACTAGCCAAGTACCAAGAGACCCAGTACTTC. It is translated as CASRHRLAKYQETQYF. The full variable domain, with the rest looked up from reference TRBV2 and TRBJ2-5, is EPEVTQTPSHQVTQMGQEVILRCVPISNHLYFYWYRQILGQKVEFLVSFYNNEISEKSEIFDDQFSVERPDGSNFTLKIRSTKLEDSAMYFCASRHRLAKYQETQYFGPGTRLLVL.

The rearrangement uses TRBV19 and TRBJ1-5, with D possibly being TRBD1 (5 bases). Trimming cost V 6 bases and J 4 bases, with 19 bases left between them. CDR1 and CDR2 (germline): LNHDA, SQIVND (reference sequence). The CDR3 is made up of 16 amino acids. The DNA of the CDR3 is TGTGCCAGTAGGCTACTTAACAGTGGGGCTAATCAGCCCCAGCATTTT. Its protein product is CASRLLNSGANQPQHF.

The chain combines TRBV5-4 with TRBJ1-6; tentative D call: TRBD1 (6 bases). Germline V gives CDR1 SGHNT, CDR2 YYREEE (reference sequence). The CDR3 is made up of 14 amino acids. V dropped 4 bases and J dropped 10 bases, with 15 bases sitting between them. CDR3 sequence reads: CASSRGGGDSPLHF. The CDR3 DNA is TGTGCCAGCAGCAGGGGGGGTGGAGACTCACCCCTCCACTTT.